What follows are 10 T cell receptor beta chains derived from one specimen sequenced in a study of cytomegalovirus exposure and HLA in healthy donors. The primer mix had 60 Vbeta and 13 Jbeta primers. The table came from immunoSEQ multiplex PCR; TCRdb's copy has only in-frame clones and leaves some out. The table lists approximately 290,000 clones, 75% to 85% of them singletons. The sample consisted of PBMCs. Receptor source: a girl aged 2 to 9 in good health and CMV-seronegative.

The chain couples TRBV5-6 to TRBJ2-7; 10 bases are shared with TRBD2. Germline loops: CDR1 SGHDT, CDR2 YYEEEE. This CDR3 is built from 15 residues. Trimming cost V 3 bases and J 6 bases; bases outside gene matches: 9. The CDR3 here is CASSWGSGGTGEQYF. In nucleotides, the CDR3 is TGTGCCAGCAGCTGGGGTAGCGGGGGGACGGGCGAGCAGTACTTC.

The rearrangement joins TRBV9 to TRBJ1-5; D is perhaps TRBD1 (5 bases). CDR1 SGDLS and CDR2 YYNGEE come from the germline V gene. The CDR3 extends over 15 amino acids. V was cut by 4 bases and J by 4 bases, with 15 bases left in between. The CDR3 sequence is CASSPGAGGNQPQHF. CDR3 nucleotide sequence: TGTGCCAGCAGCCCCGGGGCGGGGGGAAATCAGCCCCAGCATTTT. The whole variable domain, filled in from reference TRBV9 and TRBJ1-5, reads DSGVTQTPKHLITATGQRVTLRCSPRSGDLSVYWYQQSLDQGLQFLIQYYNGEERAKGNILERFSAQQFPDLHSELNLSSLELGDSALYFCASSPGAGGNQPQHFGDGTRLSIL.

V gene TRBV9 combines with J gene TRBJ2-3, with D hard to call. Germline assignment: CDR1 SGDLS and CDR2 YYNGEE. The CDR3 is 12 amino acids. V lost 4 bases and J 6 bases, leaving 9 bases between the germline ends. The CDR3 is CASSPPRDTQYF. CDR3 sequence (DNA): TGTGCCAGCAGCCCGCCGCGGGATACGCAGTATTTT.

The chain carries TRBV29-1 and TRBJ2-5; 16 bases fit TRBD2. The length of the CDR3 is 18 residues. The V gene's germline CDR1 is SQVTM and CDR2 ANQGSEA. V trimming: 6 bases; J trimming: 2 bases; junction bases outside the gene matches: 12. The CDR3 bases are TGCAGCGTAGCGGGACTAGCGGGAGGGCCCAACCTTCAAGAGACCCAGTACTTC. Encoded protein: CSVAGLAGGPNLQETQYF.

This rearrangement joins TRBV13 to TRBJ2-1; TRBD1 aligns across 10 bases. This CDR3 contains 14 residues. Germline V gene data show CDR1 as PRHDT and CDR2 as FYEKMQ (reference sequence). V lost 5 bases and J lost 12; bases outside the gene matches: 10. Written as DNA, the CDR3 is TGTGCCAGCAGCCTCGGGACAGGGGTTTTGGGGCAGTTCTTC. It yields the protein CASSLGTGVLGQFF.

The V call is TRBV15, the J call TRBJ2-5; 7 bases line up with TRBD1. With 5 bases clipped from V and 3 bases from J, the junction kept 3 bases outside the gene matches. From germline, CDR1 is LNHNV and CDR2 YYDKDF (reference sequence). There are 13 residues in the CDR3. The CDR3 protein is CATSGDREETQYF. CDR3 nucleotides: TGTGCCACCAGCGGCGACAGGGAAGAGACCCAGTACTTC.

The chain combines TRBV30 with TRBJ2-3, with 8 bases that match TRBD2. Unmatched junction bases numbered 4, after V lost 2 bases and J lost 3 bases. CDR3 size: 14 residues. Germline V gene lookup returns CDR1 GTSNPN and CDR2 SVGIG (reference sequence). Here the CDR3 DNA reads TGTGCCTGGAGTTTAGCGGGATTAACAGATACGCAGTATTTT. Its protein is CAWSLAGLTDTQYF.

The chain has TRBV7-2 and TRBJ2-1; D remains ambiguous. Per the germline V gene, CDR1 is SGHTA and CDR2 is FQGNSA. V was trimmed by 5 bases and J by 0 bases, leaving 5 bases between them. The CDR3 has 13 residues. The CDR3 coding sequence is TGTGCCAGCAGCCGCAGCTCCTACAATGAGCAGTTCTTC. It specifies CASSRSSYNEQFF.

This clone has a single count. This rearrangement joins TRBV7-2 to TRBJ2-1; 14 bases map to TRBD2. Germline CDR1 is SGHTA and CDR2 is FQGNSA. CDR3 size: 19 residues. V lost 3 bases to trimming and J lost 0 bases; unmatched junction nucleotides: 7. CDR3 region: CASSFDTGTSGSSYNEQFF. CDR3 coding DNA: TGTGCCAGCAGCTTTGACACCGGGACTAGCGGGAGCTCCTACAATGAGCAGTTCTTC.

This chain connects TRBV5-4 to TRBJ2-7, with no clear D. Germline-derived CDR1 and CDR2 are SGHNT and YYREEE (reference sequence). Trimming took off 3 bases at V and 4 bases at J, with 17 bases between the two ends. The CDR3 sequence is 15 residues long. This CDR3 is CASSSGLVAAYEQYF. CDR3 nucleotide sequence: TGTGCCAGCAGCTCCGGCTTAGTAGCCGCATACGAGCAGTACTTC.